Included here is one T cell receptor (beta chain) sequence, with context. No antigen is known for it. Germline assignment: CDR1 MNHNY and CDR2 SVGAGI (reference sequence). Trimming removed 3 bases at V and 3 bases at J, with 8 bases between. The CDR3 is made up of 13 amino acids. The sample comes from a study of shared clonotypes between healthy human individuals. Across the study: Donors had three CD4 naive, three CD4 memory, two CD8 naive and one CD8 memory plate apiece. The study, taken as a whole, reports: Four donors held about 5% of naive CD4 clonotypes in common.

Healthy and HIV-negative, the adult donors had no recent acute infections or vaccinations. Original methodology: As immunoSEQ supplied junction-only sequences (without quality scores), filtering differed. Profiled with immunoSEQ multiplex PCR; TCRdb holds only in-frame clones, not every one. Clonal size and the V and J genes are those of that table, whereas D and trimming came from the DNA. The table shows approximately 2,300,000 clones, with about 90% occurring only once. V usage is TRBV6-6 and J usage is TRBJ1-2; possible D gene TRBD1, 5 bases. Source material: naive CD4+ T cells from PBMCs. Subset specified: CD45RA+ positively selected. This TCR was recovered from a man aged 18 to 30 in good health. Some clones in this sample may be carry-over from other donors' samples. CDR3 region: CASSYLRDYGYTF. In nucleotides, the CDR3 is TGTGCCAGCAGTTATCTCAGGGACTATGGCTACACCTTC.